The 7 T cell receptor beta chains below were found in one sample sequenced in a study of T cells after yellow fever vaccination. TCRdb redid the calling of the 5' RACE reads with MiXCR, one entry per CDR3 protein. The sample yields 400,000 to 650,000 distinct CDR3 sequences, about a fifth seen once. The material sequenced was PBMCs, taken roughly 20 days after the first yellow fever vaccination. These receptors originate from a man aged 18 to 30 who received the YFV17D yellow fever vaccine.

This clonotype appeared a few times. CDR3 sequence: CSVEESAEGTEQYF. CDR3 nucleotide sequence: TGCAGCGTTGAAGAGTCGGCCGAGGGGACCGAGCAGTACTTC. The chain recombines TRBV29-1 with TRBJ2-7; D possibly matches TRBD1 or TRBD2 (5 bases each). Germline V gene lookup returns CDR1 SQVTM and CDR2 ANQGSEA. There are 14 residues in the CDR3. V was cut by 0 bases and J by 6 bases, with 15 bases left in between.

There are a few counts of this clonotype. The chain is built from TRBV24-1 and TRBJ1-1; D is uncertain. This CDR3 comprises 16 residues. V lost 4 bases and J lost 1, with 15 bases in between. Germline-derived CDR1 and CDR2 are KGHDR and SFDVKD. The CDR3 nucleotides are TGTGCCACCAGTGACTCGACACCGGGAGCGAACACTGAAGCTTTCTTT. Encoded protein: CATSDSTPGANTEAFF.

In this sample, this clonotype turned up a few times. This chain joins TRBV5-4 and TRBJ2-1; TRBD2 matches at 8 bases. Per germline, CDR1 SGHNT and CDR2 YYREEE (reference sequence). CDR3 length: 15 residues. The trim removed 4 bases at V and 1 base at J, leaving 4 bases unmatched. CDR3 protein: CASSPTSGSYNEQFF. The CDR3 region has the DNA TGTGCCAGCAGCCCTACTAGCGGATCCTACAATGAGCAGTTCTTC.

This clonotype was recorded at least ten times. V gene TRBV25-1 combines with J gene TRBJ2-7, with 9 nucleotides matching TRBD1. The CDR3 contains 17 residues. V lost 7 bases, J lost 2 bases, and 15 bases stayed unmatched. From germline, CDR1 is MGHDK and CDR2 SYGVNS. CDR3 sequence: CASNGGGQGRTTYEQYF. The CDR3, as DNA: TGTGCCAGCAATGGGGGAGGACAGGGGCGGACGACCTACGAGCAGTACTTC.

This clonotype was seen more than once but under ten times. The CDR3 nucleotides are TGTGCCAGCAGGCTACAGGGGGCTCGGCCCCAGCATTTT. Protein sequence: CASRLQGARPQHF. The chain links TRBV6-2 or TRBV6-3 to TRBJ1-5; 9 nucleotides align to TRBD1. Losses at the gene ends were 6 bases for V and 9 bases for J; bases not matched to a gene: 6. CDR3 length: 13 amino acids. Germline CDR1 MNHEY, CDR2 SVGEGT.

This clonotype showed up just a few times. The V gene is TRBV6-5, the J gene TRBJ1-2; D is perhaps TRBD1 (5 bases). Germline V gives CDR1 MNHEY, CDR2 SVGAGI. Trimming removed 4 bases at V and 6 bases at J, with 9 bases between. The CDR3 totals 12 residues. CDR3 nucleotides: TGTGCCAGCAGTTTCGGAGGGGATGGCTACACCTTC. This encodes CASSFGGDGYTF.

The chain recombines TRBV7-9 with TRBJ1-3; possible D gene TRBD1, 5 bases. V dropped 6 bases and J dropped 2 bases, with 17 bases sitting between them. Germline V gives CDR1 SEHNR, CDR2 FQNEAQ (reference sequence). This CDR3 has 16 residues. The CDR3 DNA reads as TGTGCCAGCAGTCTATCGCAGCAGGGTACTGGAAACACCATATATTTT. As protein: CASSLSQQGTGNTIYF.